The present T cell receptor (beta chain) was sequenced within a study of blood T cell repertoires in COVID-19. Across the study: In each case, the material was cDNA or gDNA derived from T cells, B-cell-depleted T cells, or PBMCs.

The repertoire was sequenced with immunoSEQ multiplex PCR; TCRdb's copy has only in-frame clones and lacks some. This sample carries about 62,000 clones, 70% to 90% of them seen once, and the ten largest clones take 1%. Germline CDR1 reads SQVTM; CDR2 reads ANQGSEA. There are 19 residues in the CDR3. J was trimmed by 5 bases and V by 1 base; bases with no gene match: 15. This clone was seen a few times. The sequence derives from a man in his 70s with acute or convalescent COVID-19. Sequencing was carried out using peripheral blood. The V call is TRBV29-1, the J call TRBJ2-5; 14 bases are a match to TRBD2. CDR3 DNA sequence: TGCAGCGTTGAAGCACGGTCCAGACTAGCGGGGGGGCCGATGGAGACCCAGTACTTC. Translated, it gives CSVEARSRLAGGPMETQYF.